The sequence of this T cell receptor (beta chain) was determined in a study of T cell responses to AZD1222 COVID-19 vaccine. Findings and limits, study-wide: Unmutated variant regions are reportedly targeted by nearly half of spike-specific TCRs. Just 5 to 7 AZD1222 recipients were seropositive at baseline. The donor group comprised mostly white British people and more females; the analysis possibly underestimated clonal diversity.

Profiling relied on immunoSEQ multiplex PCR, and the TCRdb table lists in-frame clones only, not all of them. The repertoire holds some 150,000 clones, with roughly 92% as singletons. The CDR3 is 14 residues long. V dropped 5 bases and J dropped 5; count of bases not matched to a gene: 6. The germline CDR1 and CDR2 sequences are SGHRS and YFSETQ. As for this clone: The target antigen is unknown.

This rearrangement joins TRBV5-1 to TRBJ2-1; 8 nucleotides match TRBD2. This specimen was peripheral blood, taken on day 0 of AZD1222 vaccination. This clonotype was obtained from an adult in good health. CDR3 nucleotide sequence: TGCGCCAGCAGTCCAGCTAGCGGGCACAATGAGCAGTTCTTC. It encodes CASSPASGHNEQFF. The variable domain in full, with the rest retrieved from reference TRBV5-1 and TRBJ2-1, is KAGVTQTPRYLIKTRGQQVTLSCSPISGHRSVSWYQQTPGQGLQFLFEYFSETQRNKGNFPGRFSGRQFSNSRSEMNVSTLELGDSALYLCASSPASGHNEQFFGPGTRLTVL.